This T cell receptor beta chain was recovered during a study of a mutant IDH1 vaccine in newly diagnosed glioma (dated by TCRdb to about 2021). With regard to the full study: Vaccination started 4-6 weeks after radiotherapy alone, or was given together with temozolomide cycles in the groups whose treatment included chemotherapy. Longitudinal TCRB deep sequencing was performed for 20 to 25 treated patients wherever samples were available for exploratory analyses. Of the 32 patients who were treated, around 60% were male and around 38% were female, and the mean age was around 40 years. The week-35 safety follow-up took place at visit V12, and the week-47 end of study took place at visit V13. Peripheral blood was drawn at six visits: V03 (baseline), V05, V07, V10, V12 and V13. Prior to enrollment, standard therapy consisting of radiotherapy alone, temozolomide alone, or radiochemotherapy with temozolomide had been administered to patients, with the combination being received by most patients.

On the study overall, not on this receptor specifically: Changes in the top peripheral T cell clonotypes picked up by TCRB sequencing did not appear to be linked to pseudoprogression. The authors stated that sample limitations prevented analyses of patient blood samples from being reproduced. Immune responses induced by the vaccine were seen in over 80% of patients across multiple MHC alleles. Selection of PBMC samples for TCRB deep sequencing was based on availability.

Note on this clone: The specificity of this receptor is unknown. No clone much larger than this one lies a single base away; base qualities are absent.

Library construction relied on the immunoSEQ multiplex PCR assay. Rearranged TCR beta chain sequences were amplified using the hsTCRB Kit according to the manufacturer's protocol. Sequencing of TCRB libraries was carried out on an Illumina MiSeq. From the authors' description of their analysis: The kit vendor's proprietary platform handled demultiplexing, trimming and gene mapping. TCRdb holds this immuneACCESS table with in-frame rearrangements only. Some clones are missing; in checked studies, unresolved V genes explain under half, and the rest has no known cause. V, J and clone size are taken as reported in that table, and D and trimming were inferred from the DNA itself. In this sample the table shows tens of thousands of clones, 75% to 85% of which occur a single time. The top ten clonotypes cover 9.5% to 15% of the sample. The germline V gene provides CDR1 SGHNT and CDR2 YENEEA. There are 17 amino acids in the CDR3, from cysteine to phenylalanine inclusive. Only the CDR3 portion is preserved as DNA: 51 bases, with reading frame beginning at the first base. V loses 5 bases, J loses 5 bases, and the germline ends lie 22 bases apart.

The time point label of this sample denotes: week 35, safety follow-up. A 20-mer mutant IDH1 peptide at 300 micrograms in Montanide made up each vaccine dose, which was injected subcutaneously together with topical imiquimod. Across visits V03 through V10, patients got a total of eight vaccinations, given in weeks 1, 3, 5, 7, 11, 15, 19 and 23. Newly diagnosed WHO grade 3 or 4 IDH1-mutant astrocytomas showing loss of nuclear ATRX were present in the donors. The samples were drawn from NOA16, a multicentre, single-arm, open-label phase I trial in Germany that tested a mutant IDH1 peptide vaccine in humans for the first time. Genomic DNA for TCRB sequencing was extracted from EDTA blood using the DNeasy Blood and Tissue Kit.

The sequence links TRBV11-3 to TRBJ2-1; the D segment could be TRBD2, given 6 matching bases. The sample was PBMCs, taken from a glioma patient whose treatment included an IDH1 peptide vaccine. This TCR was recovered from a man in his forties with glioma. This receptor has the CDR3 CASSPDLGGGLNNEQFF. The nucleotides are TGTGCCAGCAGCCCGGATTTGGGGGGAGGATTAAACAATGAGCAGTTCTTC.